This TCR beta chain was profiled in a study of blood T cells in healthy people across ages. Study-level results: Relative to aged donors, long-lived donors carried more naive CD4+ cells and displayed higher diversity.

The sample holds a few counts of this clonotype. Antigen specificity is unknown. Sample-barcoded 5' priming and a J-beta primer mix drove a second PCR of about 7 to 12 cycles. Via MiXCR, TCRdb re-called the 5' RACE reads, giving one row per CDR3 protein. The profile covers 1.2 million to 1.5 million distinct CDR3 sequences, with 45% to 70% appearing a single time and about 6.7% taken by the ten largest. The CDR3 runs to 13 residues. Trimming left V 0 bases short and J 5 bases short, with 5 bases between. CDR1 and CDR2 from the germline V gene are MGHRA and YSYEKL. The TCR comes from a man younger than 30 in good health. Specimen: blood. The chain has TRBV4-1 and TRBJ1-5; D unresolved. CDR3 region: CASSQEVYQPQHF. The DNA of the CDR3 is TGCGCCAGCAGCCAAGAGGTGTATCAGCCCCAGCATTTT.